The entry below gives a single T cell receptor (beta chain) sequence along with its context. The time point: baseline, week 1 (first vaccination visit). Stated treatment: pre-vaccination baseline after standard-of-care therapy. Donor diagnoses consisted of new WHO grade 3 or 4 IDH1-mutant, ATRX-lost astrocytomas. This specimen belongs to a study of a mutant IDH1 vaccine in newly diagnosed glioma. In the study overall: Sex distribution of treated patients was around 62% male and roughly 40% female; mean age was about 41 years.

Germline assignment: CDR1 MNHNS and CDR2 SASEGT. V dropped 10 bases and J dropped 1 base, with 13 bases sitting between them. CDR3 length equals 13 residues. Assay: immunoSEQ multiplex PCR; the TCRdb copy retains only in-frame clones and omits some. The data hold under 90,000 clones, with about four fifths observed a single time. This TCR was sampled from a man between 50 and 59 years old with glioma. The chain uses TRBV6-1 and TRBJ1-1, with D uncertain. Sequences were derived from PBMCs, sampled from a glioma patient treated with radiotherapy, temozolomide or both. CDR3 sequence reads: CATRALPNTEAFF. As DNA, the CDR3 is TGTGCCACCCGGGCCCTCCCGAACACTGAAGCTTTCTTT.